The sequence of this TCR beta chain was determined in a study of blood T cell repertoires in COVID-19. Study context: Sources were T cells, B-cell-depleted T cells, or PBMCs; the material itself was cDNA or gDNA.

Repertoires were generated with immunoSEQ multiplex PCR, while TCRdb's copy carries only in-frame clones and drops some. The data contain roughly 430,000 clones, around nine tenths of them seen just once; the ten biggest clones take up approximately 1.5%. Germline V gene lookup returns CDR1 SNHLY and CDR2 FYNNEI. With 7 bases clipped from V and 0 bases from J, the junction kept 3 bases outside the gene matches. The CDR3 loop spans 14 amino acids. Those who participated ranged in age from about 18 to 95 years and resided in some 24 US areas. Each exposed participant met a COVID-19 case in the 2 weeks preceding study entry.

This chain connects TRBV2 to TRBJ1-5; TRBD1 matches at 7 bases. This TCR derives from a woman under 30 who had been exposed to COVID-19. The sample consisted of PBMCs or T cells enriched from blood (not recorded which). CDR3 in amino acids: CASTTGISNQPQHF. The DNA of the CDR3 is TGTGCCAGCACGACAGGGATTAGCAATCAGCCCCAGCATTTT.